The 17 T cell receptor beta chains in this list originate from one sample, sequenced in a study of T cells in Graves' hyperthyroidism and ophthalmopathy. Amplification yielded TCR beta CDR3 regions, with RNA transcripts as the source. When the TCR CDR3 underwent first-round RT-PCR, the HTBI primer set was used. TCRdb passed the multiplex PCR reads through MiXCR, listing each CDR3 protein once. The table records 550,000 to 650,000 distinct CDR3 sequences, around 13% of them present only once. Sequences were obtained from blood. Receptors originate from a woman in her thirties or forties with Graves' hyperthyroidism.

This clonotype appeared many times. The rearrangement uses TRBV7-2 and TRBJ1-2; 7 nucleotides agree with TRBD1. This CDR3 has 15 amino acids. Germline values: CDR1 SGHTA, CDR2 FQGNSA. The V and J ends lost 5 bases and 4 bases, in that order; junction bases with no gene match: 10. The DNA for the CDR3 is TGTGCCAGCAGCGAAACCGGACAGGTGATCTATGGCTACACCTTC. As protein: CASSETGQVIYGYTF.

This clonotype was recorded a few times. This may be a read error: a much more frequent sequence differs by one nucleotide. The gene calls are TRBV20-1 and TRBJ2-1; 8 bases match TRBD2. The DNA end lines up better with TRBJ2-7; the J call may be wrong. Germline CDR1 is DFQATT and CDR2 is SNEGSKA (reference sequence). CDR3 length equals 14 residues. CDR3 loop: CSASVLAGYNEQYF. The CDR3 nucleotides read TGCAGTGCTAGCGTTCTAGCGGGCTACAATGAGCAGTACTTC.

This clonotype was recorded a few times. V usage is TRBV3-1 and J usage is TRBJ2-1, with D perhaps TRBD2 (6 bases). Germline lookup yields CDR1 LGHDT and CDR2 YNNKEL (reference sequence). V lost 4 bases and J 15 bases, leaving 19 bases between the germline ends. The CDR3 contains 13 residues. CDR3 region: CASSPRDSAPTFF. CDR3 DNA sequence: TGTGCCAGCAGCCCACGGGACTCGGCGCCCACGTTCTTC.

This CDR3 reads CASSLQTSGTFYEQYF. CDR3 sequence (DNA): TGTGCCAGCAGCCTTCAAACTAGCGGAACTTTCTACGAGCAGTACTTC. V and J are TRBV3-1 and TRBJ2-7; 8 bases are a match to TRBD2. The V and J ends lost 4 bases and 3 bases, in that order; junction bases with no gene match: 11. The germline CDR1 and CDR2 sequences are LGHDT and YNNKEL (reference sequence). The CDR3 covers 16 residues.

A remark on this clonotype: At one end, the junction sequence differs from germline, possibly due to a read error. The rearrangement links TRBV10-3 to TRBJ2-2, with TRBD1 as a possible D gene (6 bases). Germline CDR1 and CDR2: ENHRY and SYGVKD. CDR3 length equals 15 residues. The CDR3 spells CAIRSSGASTRELFF. The CDR3 bases are TGTGCCATCAGGTCGTCAGGGGCGAGCACCAGGGAGCTGTTTTTT.

Worth noting for this clonotype: Since a much larger clone is just one base distant, this may be a read error. This rearrangement joins TRBV7-2 to TRBJ2-1, with D maybe TRBD2 (5 bases). The DNA end lines up better with TRBJ2-7; the J call may be wrong. The CDR3 length is 14 residues. Germline assignment: CDR1 SGHTA and CDR2 FQGNSA. CDR3 DNA sequence: TGTGCCAGCAGCTTAAGAGTGGGAGACAATGAGCAGTACTTC. This codes for CASSLRVGDNEQYF.

In this sample, this clonotype turned up a few times. The chain uses TRBV27 and TRBJ1-6, with a weak D call TRBD1 (5 bases). CDR3 length: 15 amino acids. The ends were cut back, 5 bases at V and 8 bases at J, with 16 bases in the middle. From germline, CDR1 is MNHEY and CDR2 SMNVEV (reference sequence). The CDR3 sequence: CASSLNLRGDSPLHF. Written as DNA, the CDR3 is TGTGCCAGCAGTCTAAATTTGAGGGGAGATTCACCCCTCCACTTT.

DNA for the CDR3: TGCGCCAGCAGCTTGGCCGTTCTAGCGGGAATGGAGGAGACCCAGTACTTC. Translating gives CASSLAVLAGMEETQYF. The chain couples TRBV5-1 to TRBJ2-5, with 9 bases matching TRBD2. CDR1 is SGHRS, CDR2 YFSETQ, per germline. Trimming at V came to 0 bases and at J to 5 bases, leaving 11 bases not matched to a gene. The CDR3 covers 17 residues.

This chain connects TRBV30 to TRBJ1-5; no firm D call. This CDR3 has 12 amino acids. Germline V gene sequence: CDR1 GTSNPN, CDR2 SVGIG (reference sequence). V was cut by 4 bases and J by 3 bases, with 7 bases left in between. CDR3 protein: CAWNLNNQPQHF. DNA of the CDR3: TGTGCCTGGAATCTAAACAATCAGCCCCAGCATTTT.

This clonotype was observed at least ten times. J is TRBJ2-1 and V is TRBV27, with D hard to call. Trimming left V 5 bases short and J 9 bases short, with 11 bases between. This CDR3 is 12 amino acids long. CDR1 and CDR2 from the germline V gene are MNHEY and SMNVEV (reference sequence). The CDR3 protein is CASSVHIVEQFF. The CDR3 region has the DNA TGTGCCAGCAGTGTACATATTGTTGAGCAGTTCTTC.

The sample holds many counts of this clonotype. The chain combines TRBV20-1 with TRBJ2-7, with 8 bases lining up with TRBD1. The length of the CDR3 is 15 residues. CDR1 is DFQATT, CDR2 SNEGSKA, per germline (reference sequence). The J segment lost 2 bases and the V segment lost 0 bases, leaving 6 bases of the junction unmatched. CDR3 DNA sequence: TGCAGTGCTAGAGACCGGGACAGGCCTGCCTACGAGCAGTACTTC. Translating gives CSARDRDRPAYEQYF.

The V call is TRBV11-2, the J call TRBJ2-7, with 7 bases matching TRBD1. CDR1 SGHAT and CDR2 FQNNGV come from the germline V gene. The V and J ends lost 8 bases and 0 bases, in that order; junction bases with no gene match: 10. The CDR3 runs to 15 residues. The CDR3 region has the DNA TGTGCCAGCGGCCGGACAGGACAAAACTCCTACGAGCAGTACTTC. Translation gives CASGRTGQNSYEQYF.

This clonotype was seen ten or more times. The chain joins TRBV14 to TRBJ2-5; D remains ambiguous. Germline V lookup: CDR1 SGHDN, CDR2 FVKESK. Between the trimmed V and J ends, which lost 1 base and 2 bases, there was a span of 14 bases. CDR3 length equals 16 residues. CDR3 loop: CASSQVNSRAQETQYF. The CDR3 DNA reads TGTGCCAGCAGCCAAGTAAACTCCCGGGCACAAGAGACCCAGTACTTC.

This chain joins TRBV29-1 and TRBJ1-1; D gene unclear. The germline V and J ends were trimmed by 8 bases and 3 bases, with 16 bases remaining between them. The V gene's germline CDR1 is SQVTM and CDR2 ANQGSEA. The CDR3 has 13 residues. The CDR3 protein is CSSRYGSDTEAFF. The CDR3 nucleotides read TGCAGCTCCAGGTACGGGTCGGACACTGAAGCTTTCTTT. Together with reference TRBV29-1 and TRBJ1-1, the CDR3 gives the full variable domain: SAVISQKPSRDICQRGTSLTIQCQVDSQVTMMFWYRQQPGQSLTLIATANQGSEATYESGFVIDKFPISRPNLTFSTLTVSNMSPEDSSIYLCSSRYGSDTEAFFGQGTRLTVV.

In this sample, this clonotype turned up a few times. The chain recombines TRBV6-1 with TRBJ2-2; D is unresolved. The CDR3 is made up of 12 amino acids. The germline V gene has CDR1 MNHNS and CDR2 SASEGT. V was pared by 3 bases and J by 9 bases, with 8 bases between. CDR3 nucleotide sequence: TGTGCCAGCAGTGATACCGTCCGGGAGCTGTTTTTT. Translating it yields CASSDTVRELFF.

This clonotype was observed many times. V is TRBV20-1 and J is TRBJ2-1, with D maybe TRBD2 (6 bases). The CDR3 loop spans 13 amino acids. Germline assignment: CDR1 DFQATT and CDR2 SNEGSKA (reference sequence). V was trimmed by 7 bases and J by 4 bases, leaving 14 bases between them. In DNA, the CDR3 is TGCAGTGGAGGAGGGAGTGGTTACAATGAGCAGTTCTTC. As protein: CSGGGSGYNEQFF.

As for this clonotype: The junction departs from germline at one end; a sequencing error may be responsible. The chain has TRBV7-9 and TRBJ2-1, with TRBD2 matching 8 bases. Germline V CDR1 and CDR2: SEHNR, FQNEAQ (reference sequence). The CDR3 runs to 14 residues. This chain's CDR3 is CASSDSGIGNGQFF. The CDR3 DNA follows: TGTGCCAGCAGCGATAGCGGGATTGGCAATGGGCAGTTCTTC.